This T cell receptor beta chain appears in the sequencing data of a study of T cell responses to AZD1222 COVID-19 vaccine. Notes on the study in general: The peak T cell response came first, and repertoires were sampled only after it. Across the whole spike, CD4 TCRs peaked at regions 160-218 and 743-854. Donors were largely white British and mainly female; clonal diversity was possibly underestimated.

The V and J ends lost 8 bases and 1 base, in that order; junction bases with no gene match: 7. Germline CDR1 is SGHTA and CDR2 is FQGNSA. The CDR3 covers 16 residues. Sequencing was performed with immunoSEQ multiplex PCR; in TCRdb, only in-frame clones are kept and a portion is missing. The repertoire includes about 39,000 clones, about 90% of them detected once, and around a quarter sits in the top ten. Comments on this clone: Its antigen is still unknown.

The chain has TRBV7-2 and TRBJ2-2; 10 nucleotides agree with TRBD1. The sequence came from an adult who received the MenACWY meningococcal vaccine as a control. The source material was peripheral blood, sampled 28 days after the second dose of the MenACWY control vaccine. This chain's CDR3 is CASAMRDRGNTGELFF. Here the CDR3 DNA reads TGTGCCAGCGCAATGCGGGACAGGGGGAACACCGGGGAGCTGTTTTTT.